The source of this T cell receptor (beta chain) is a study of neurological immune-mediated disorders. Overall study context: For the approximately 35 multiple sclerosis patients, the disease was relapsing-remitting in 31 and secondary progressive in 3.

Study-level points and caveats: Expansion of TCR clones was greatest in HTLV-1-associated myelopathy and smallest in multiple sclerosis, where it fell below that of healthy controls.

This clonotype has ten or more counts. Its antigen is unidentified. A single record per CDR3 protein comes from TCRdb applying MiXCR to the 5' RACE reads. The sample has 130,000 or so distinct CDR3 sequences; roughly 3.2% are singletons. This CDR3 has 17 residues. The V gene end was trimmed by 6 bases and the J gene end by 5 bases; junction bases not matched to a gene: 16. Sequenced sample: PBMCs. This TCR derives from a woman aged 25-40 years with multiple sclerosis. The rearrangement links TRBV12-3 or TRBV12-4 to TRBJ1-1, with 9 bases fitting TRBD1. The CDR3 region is CASRGSLGQGLRTEAFF. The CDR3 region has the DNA TGTGCCAGCAGGGGTTCCCTGGGACAGGGTTTGAGAACTGAAGCTTTCTTT.